This T cell receptor beta chain was recovered during a study of cytomegalovirus exposure and HLA in healthy donors (dated by TCRdb to the late 2010s). Describing the broader study: An earlier analysis of roughly 500 of the donors reported roughly 270 Gb of sequence data and some 120 million unique TCR beta sequences from about 179 million T cells. About 300 gigabases of sequencing data and 91 million or so unique TCR sequences made up an early release that covered 500 to 650 HLA-typed donors. Among the roughly 370 genotyped donors, under 90% belonged to the genetic ancestry cluster associated with self-reported Caucasian donors. The aim of the study was to test whether cataloging public T cell receptors could identify signatures of past pathogen exposure. The T cell repertoires of about 700 subjects were profiled by immunosequencing and related to cytomegalovirus serostatus. A separate validation cohort of over 95 different subjects was used in addition to the approximately 670-subject first cohort. The study combined high-throughput TCR immunosequencing, statistical association of individual TCRs with disease status, and machine learning to predict cytomegalovirus infection status. In a later analysis, previously published TCR beta repertoires from some 640 donors were re-analyzed and high-resolution HLA genotyping was added so that TCR occurrence patterns could be studied. Rather than using new phenotypic data, the later analysis identified candidate immune exposures from TCR beta sequences and from how often those sequences occurred across donors. In an earlier analysis of around 540 of the donors, high-throughput TCR beta sequencing was used to judge whether each TCR beta V gene segment behaved as functional or pseudogenic. Alongside the repertoire data, information on donor age, sex, ethnicity and CMV serostatus was compiled. In a later genetic analysis, genome-wide SNP genotypes for about 65% of the roughly 700 donors were used, and that subset was treated as a discovery cohort. All discovery cohort repertoires had been generated on a single sequencing platform. Both class I and class II loci were covered by HLA typing, at four-digit resolution. Typing coverage differed by locus: A, B, C, DRB1 and DQB1 were typed in roughly 620-640 donors, DQA1 in approximately 520, DPA1 in some 610, and DPB1 in just under 480. Because of strong linkage in the cohort, five DR-DQ haplotypes were treated as single units for association and clustering. Among roughly 400 genotyped donors of the cohort, an average of about 220,000 unique TCR beta nucleotide sequences was sequenced per donor, of which roughly 18% were non-productive.

V lost 5 bases and J lost 1 base, and the count of bases not matched to a germline gene is 8. Looking up the germline V gene yields CDR1 SGHRS and CDR2 YFSETQ. Its CDR3 holds 18 amino acids, cysteine through phenylalanine. The CDR3 DNA has 54 bases and is translated from base 1. Broad study findings and their caveats: A later analysis found that TCR association rates varied across HLA loci, with DRB1 alleles showing the most associated TCRs and HLA-C alleles the fewest. The authors suggested that the approach could potentially be extended to other disease states and immunological phenotypes. According to a later genetic analysis, donors in an Asian-associated ancestry cluster had fewer N-insertions in productive TCRs than the roughly 700-donor mean. Several of the top co-occurrence clusters appeared to be linked to parvovirus B19, influenza, CMV and Epstein-Barr virus, according to a later analysis. Because counts were too low, about 18 rarely observed V segments, including chromosome 9 orphons, were excluded from the earlier analysis of some 540 of the donors. Most TCR sequences were seen in very few donors, while some public TCRs were found in many individuals. According to a later analysis, most CMV-associated TCR beta chains appeared to be HLA-restricted, and the HLA associations seemed to be driven largely by CMV exposure. When HLA alleles, especially DR and DQ, strongly co-occurred, attributing TCR associations to individual alleles was difficult. An earlier analysis of approximately 590 of the donors showed that most TCR beta V segments appeared in productive rearrangements either about 90% or about 30% of the time, which broadly matched IMGT annotations. HLA typing was unavailable for some donors at each locus, so association tests used only the typed subset. The only immune exposure information available for the cohort was CMV serostatus. In vitro tests confirmed that a few of the cytomegalovirus-associated TCR beta chains recognize cytomegalovirus antigens. In a later analysis, HLA-associated TCR beta chains showed more clonal expansion and lower generation probabilities than non-associated chains that were equally common. In a later analysis, around 17,000 TCR beta sequences were associated with specific HLA alleles at a false discovery rate of 0.05. Only TCR beta chains were sequenced in this cohort, and the absence of alpha or paired-chain data limited detectable features. Correlated functional status among segregating V segments might be attributable to linkage disequilibrium, but an unknown experimental factor could not be ruled out. A further reported finding was that TCR beta sequences accurately predicted the HLA-A and HLA-B alleles for most subjects in the first cohort. A cluster of highly shared sequence variants was judged likely to be a technical artifact of the sequencing pipeline. In the study, 150 to 200 TCR beta chains were listed as associated with cytomegalovirus. The presence/absence analyses assumed that sequencing depth was roughly uniform across donors, and that assumption may not be true. Some IMGT-functional V segments, including TRBV6-2 and TRBV6-3, could not be told apart with the 87-base-pair reads, so those segments were excluded. In both the original and validation cohorts, the classifier was reported to diagnose cytomegalovirus status with high specificity and sensitivity. V-gene and J-gene trimming of TCR beta chains was associated with a missense DCLRE1C variant in a later genetic analysis, and the association was replicated in an independent cohort.

The cohort comprised fewer than 700 healthy bone marrow donors. Cohort members were all nominally healthy when sampled, although unrecorded immune exposures were likely present. The donor tested CMV seropositive and was one of the 289 seropositive cohort members. A peripheral blood sample was provided by each donor, and peripheral blood mononuclear cells were used for TCR beta sequencing. Genomic DNA extraction from the blood cell samples was performed with the Qiagen DNeasy Blood Extraction Kit. The library was generated by the immunoSEQ multiplex PCR assay. The multiplex PCR relied on a mix of 60 forward primers for TCR Vbeta segments and 13 reverse primers for TCR Jbeta segments. The CDR3 region of rearranged TCR beta genes was amplified from genomic DNA by a multiplex PCR assay. On the Illumina HiSeq System, the amplified TCR beta libraries were sequenced as 87-base-pair reads. On the authors' methods: In a later analysis, tens of millions of unique TCR beta chains were counted across the 650 to 700 repertoires, and around 10 million of these chains were shared by at least two donors. A nearest-neighbor algorithm error-corrected the raw reads and collapsed the reads into unique sequences, merging closely related sequences to remove PCR and sequencing errors. V, D and J gene segments were assigned by aligning CDR3 sequences to IMGT reference sequences. For a sequence to be retained, at least a six-nucleotide match to both a V gene segment and a J gene segment was required. Rearrangements were classified as productive when the CDR3 lacked stop codons and remained in frame with V and J, and all other rearrangements were classified as non-productive. Following IMGT convention, CDR3 was defined as the stretch from the second conserved V-encoded cysteine to the conserved J-encoded phenylalanine. The earlier analysis of about 610 of the donors excluded any sequence lacking an unambiguous match to a single V gene segment. In an earlier analysis of about 590 of the donors, a V segment was called functional when productive rearrangements were above 56.7%, and segregating when the standard deviation between donors exceeded 5%. To diagnose cytomegalovirus status from the catalog of TCR beta chain sequences, a statistical classification framework was built. V and J gene assignment, in a later analysis, came from comparing TCR nucleotide sequences with IMGT/GENE-DB human TR gene sequences. The TCRdist pipeline was used in a later analysis to assign CDR3 sequences and most-parsimonious VDJ recombination scenarios. In a later analysis, each TCR beta chain was defined by its CDR3 amino acid sequence together with its V-gene family, and reads without a unique V-gene family were excluded. As a way to deal with suspected cross-contamination and a sequencing artifact, a later analysis dropped more than 500 nucleotide sequences that were highly shared and had low generation probability. In a later analysis, a clonal expansion index was calculated for each public chain from normalized within-repertoire ranks of inferred template counts. In a later analysis, generation probabilities were computed with a VDJ recombination model fitted to out-of-frame rearrangements, and the resulting probabilities were checked against IGoR. In a later analysis, hypergeometric tests were used to score TCR-TCR, TCR-HLA and TCR-CMV co-occurrence, with a repertoire-size bias correction applied to TCR pairs. A later analysis estimated false discovery rates by permuting HLA or CMV assignments 20 times. In a later analysis, co-occurring TCRs were grouped with DBSCAN, and TCRdist sequence similarity was added when clustering was performed within HLA-allele-positive subsets. For co-occurrence clustering, repertoires with fewer than 30,000 or more than 120,000 public chains were excluded, along with roughly 5 repertoires with anomalous nucleotide sharing. The table comes from immuneACCESS by way of TCRdb, which keeps in-frame sequences with V and J called. Part of the clones is missing from these tables; in studies checked, under half for an unresolved V gene and the rest for unknown reasons. V, J and clone size are taken as reported in that table, and D and trimming were inferred from the DNA itself. The sample data list 200,000 or so clones, and about 81% of these were observed just once. 6% to 8% of the sample is held by the ten biggest clonotypes.

This clone was recorded once. The antigen it recognizes is unknown. Base qualities are not provided; no much larger clone lies one nucleotide away. Sequenced material: PBMCs. The sequence derives from a woman aged 45-65 years in good health and CMV-seropositive. The chain is encoded by TRBV5-1 joined to TRBJ2-5, with TRBD2 identical over 16 junction bases. CDR3 protein: CASSWGTSGRGSQETQYF. The base sequence is TGCGCCAGCAGTTGGGGGACTAGCGGGAGGGGCTCCCAAGAGACCCAGTACTTC. Reference TRBV5-1 and TRBJ2-5 genes cover what lies past the CDR3, so the full variable domain is KAGVTQTPRYLIKTRGQQVTLSCSPISGHRSVSWYQQTPGQGLQFLFEYFSETQRNKGNFPGRFSGRQFSNSRSEMNVSTLELGDSALYLCASSWGTSGRGSQETQYFGPGTRLLVL.